Described below is a single TCR beta chain sequence and its context. Its antigen remains undetermined. Base qualities are not provided; no much larger clone lies one nucleotide away. The immunoSEQ assay was applied to genomic DNA to generate the TCR beta chain sequences. Per the authors' processing: CDR3 sequences that did not begin with the conserved framework cysteine at position 104 were removed manually. To get clonality, the normalized Shannon's Diversity Index was subtracted from one, giving values from 0 (maximal diversity) to 1 (oligoclonal). Chi-squared comparison-of-proportions tests assessed whether the same CDR3 differed in frequency between samples, such as brain versus blood. Public clonotypes were identified by searching immuneACCESS, and similarity to known antiviral clonotypes was assessed with the VDJdb browser. Held by TCRdb, this immuneACCESS table contains in-frame sequences only and omits some clones. Under half of the omission traces to an unresolved V gene where checked; the cause of the rest is unknown. For V, J and clone size, that table is used; D and trimming come from the DNA. The sample table records around 340,000 clones; approximately 93% of these occur just once. The ten largest clones add up to roughly 5.8% of the sample.

The time point label, read with the paper, signifies: blood from clinic visit 5 months post-surgery; TSC patient then seizure free. The surgery cases with the highest brain T cell transcript signatures were chosen for TCR beta chain sequencing of brain tissue, and also of blood when blood was available. Before surgery, the patients had been given at least one anti-epileptic drug. The TCR-sequenced patients were children whose drug-resistant epilepsy was caused by tuberous sclerosis complex, focal cortical dysplasia, Rasmussen encephalitis or hemimegalencephaly. Bulk genomic DNA was extracted from unsorted brain tissue and whole blood with the Monarch genomic DNA purification kit. CDR1 and CDR2, looked up from the germline V gene (reference sequence), are LNHDA and SQIVND. For this chain, trimming is 4 bases at the V end and 11 bases at the J end, and the number of junction bases without a gene match is 12. The CDR3 has 16 amino acids, counting the end cysteine and phenylalanine. The only DNA kept is the CDR3, 48 bases in frame from the first base.

The data stem from a study of brain T cells in children with intractable seizures (dated by TCRdb to about 2021). In the study overall: As a first screen for immune gene transcripts, resected brain tissue from 40 to 60 pediatric epilepsy surgery cases was run on a NanoString immunology panel. Among the roughly 12 selected surgery cases, pre-surgery blood was additionally sequenced for eight, leaving four cases with brain tissue only. Study-level results and caveats: Because sequencing depth differed between pre- and post-surgery blood, the absence of clones from the pre-surgery sample may reflect undersampling. Viral specificity was inferred only from CDR3 sequence similarity, and patients' HCMV serostatus was unknown.

This TCR was recovered from a boy under two years old with tuberous sclerosis and intractable seizures. The rearranged chain carries TRBV19 and TRBJ1-6; TRBD1 aligns with 9 central bases. Specimen: peripheral blood, collected about 5 months after surgery. The CDR3: CASSTTGGPPPPPLHF. Here is the DNA: TGTGCCAGTAGTACCACAGGGGGCCCTCCCCCCCCACCCCTCCACTTT.